Presented here are 2 T cell receptor beta chains from one specimen sequenced in a study of cytomegalovirus exposure and HLA in healthy donors. Both 60 Vbeta primers and 13 Jbeta primers went into the PCR. Data came from immunoSEQ multiplex PCR; TCRdb stores just in-frame clones and leaves some out. The table has more than 110,000 clones, roughly 80% seen once. Sample: PBMCs. The receptors originated from a female donor in good health and CMV-seronegative.

CDR3 residues: CASSVGTGYGHPLHF. The CDR3, as DNA: TGTGCCAGCAGCGTAGGGACAGGGTATGGCCATCCCCTCCACTTT. The V call is TRBV7-9, the J call TRBJ1-6; 9 nucleotides match TRBD1. V was clipped by 5 bases and J by 13 bases; unmatched bases: 12. The CDR3 has 15 amino acids. Germline CDR1 SEHNR, CDR2 FQNEAQ (reference sequence).

This clone was seen once. V usage is TRBV30 and J usage is TRBJ2-5, with 8 bases that match TRBD2. Germline CDR1 is GTSNPN and CDR2 is SVGIG (reference sequence). Germline trimming cut 4 bases from V and 1 base from J; bases unmatched to any gene: 11. The CDR3 contains 16 residues. CDR3 DNA: TGTGCCTGGACGGTCCCCGTTACTAGCGGCCAAGAGACCCAGTACTTC. It yields the protein CAWTVPVTSGQETQYF.